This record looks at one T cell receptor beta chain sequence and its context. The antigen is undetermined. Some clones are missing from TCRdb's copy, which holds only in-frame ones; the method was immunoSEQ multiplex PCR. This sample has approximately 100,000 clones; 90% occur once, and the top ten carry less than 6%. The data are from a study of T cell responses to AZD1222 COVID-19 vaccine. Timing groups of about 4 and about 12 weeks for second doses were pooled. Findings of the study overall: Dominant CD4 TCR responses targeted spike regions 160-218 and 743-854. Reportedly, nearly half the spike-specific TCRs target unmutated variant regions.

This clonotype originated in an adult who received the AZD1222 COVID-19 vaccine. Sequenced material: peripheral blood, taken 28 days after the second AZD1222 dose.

The CDR3 DNA is TGTGCCAGCAGCGTTTACAGGGGGACCCAGTACTTC. Amino acid sequence: CASSVYRGTQYF. J is TRBJ2-5 and V is TRBV9, with 7 bases identical to TRBD1. The CDR3 is 12 residues long. Per the germline V gene, CDR1 is SGDLS and CDR2 is YYNGEE. With 2 bases clipped from V and 7 bases from J, the junction kept 2 bases outside the gene matches. Using reference TRBV9 and TRBJ2-5 for the parts outside the CDR3, the full variable domain is DSGVTQTPKHLITATGQRVTLRCSPRSGDLSVYWYQQSLDQGLQFLIQYYNGEERAKGNILERFSAQQFPDLHSELNLSSLELGDSALYFCASSVYRGTQYFGPGTRLLVL.